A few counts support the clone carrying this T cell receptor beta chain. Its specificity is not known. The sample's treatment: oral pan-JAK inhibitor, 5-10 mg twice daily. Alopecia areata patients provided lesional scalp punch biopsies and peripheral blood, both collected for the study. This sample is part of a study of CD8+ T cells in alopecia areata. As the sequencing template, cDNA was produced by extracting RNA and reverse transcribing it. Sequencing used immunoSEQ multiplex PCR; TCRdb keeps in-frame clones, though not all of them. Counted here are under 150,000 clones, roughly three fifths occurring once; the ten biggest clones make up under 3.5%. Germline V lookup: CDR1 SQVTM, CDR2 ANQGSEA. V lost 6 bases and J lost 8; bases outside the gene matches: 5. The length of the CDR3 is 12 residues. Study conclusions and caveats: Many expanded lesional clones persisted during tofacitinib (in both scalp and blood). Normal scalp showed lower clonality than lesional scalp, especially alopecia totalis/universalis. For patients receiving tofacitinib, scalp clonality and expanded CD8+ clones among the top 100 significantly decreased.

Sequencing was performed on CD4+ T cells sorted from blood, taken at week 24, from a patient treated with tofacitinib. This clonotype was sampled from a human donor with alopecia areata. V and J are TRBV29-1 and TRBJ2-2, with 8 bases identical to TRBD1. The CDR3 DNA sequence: TGCAGCGTCGGACAGGGTTTGGGGGAGCTGTTTTTT. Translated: CSVGQGLGELFF.